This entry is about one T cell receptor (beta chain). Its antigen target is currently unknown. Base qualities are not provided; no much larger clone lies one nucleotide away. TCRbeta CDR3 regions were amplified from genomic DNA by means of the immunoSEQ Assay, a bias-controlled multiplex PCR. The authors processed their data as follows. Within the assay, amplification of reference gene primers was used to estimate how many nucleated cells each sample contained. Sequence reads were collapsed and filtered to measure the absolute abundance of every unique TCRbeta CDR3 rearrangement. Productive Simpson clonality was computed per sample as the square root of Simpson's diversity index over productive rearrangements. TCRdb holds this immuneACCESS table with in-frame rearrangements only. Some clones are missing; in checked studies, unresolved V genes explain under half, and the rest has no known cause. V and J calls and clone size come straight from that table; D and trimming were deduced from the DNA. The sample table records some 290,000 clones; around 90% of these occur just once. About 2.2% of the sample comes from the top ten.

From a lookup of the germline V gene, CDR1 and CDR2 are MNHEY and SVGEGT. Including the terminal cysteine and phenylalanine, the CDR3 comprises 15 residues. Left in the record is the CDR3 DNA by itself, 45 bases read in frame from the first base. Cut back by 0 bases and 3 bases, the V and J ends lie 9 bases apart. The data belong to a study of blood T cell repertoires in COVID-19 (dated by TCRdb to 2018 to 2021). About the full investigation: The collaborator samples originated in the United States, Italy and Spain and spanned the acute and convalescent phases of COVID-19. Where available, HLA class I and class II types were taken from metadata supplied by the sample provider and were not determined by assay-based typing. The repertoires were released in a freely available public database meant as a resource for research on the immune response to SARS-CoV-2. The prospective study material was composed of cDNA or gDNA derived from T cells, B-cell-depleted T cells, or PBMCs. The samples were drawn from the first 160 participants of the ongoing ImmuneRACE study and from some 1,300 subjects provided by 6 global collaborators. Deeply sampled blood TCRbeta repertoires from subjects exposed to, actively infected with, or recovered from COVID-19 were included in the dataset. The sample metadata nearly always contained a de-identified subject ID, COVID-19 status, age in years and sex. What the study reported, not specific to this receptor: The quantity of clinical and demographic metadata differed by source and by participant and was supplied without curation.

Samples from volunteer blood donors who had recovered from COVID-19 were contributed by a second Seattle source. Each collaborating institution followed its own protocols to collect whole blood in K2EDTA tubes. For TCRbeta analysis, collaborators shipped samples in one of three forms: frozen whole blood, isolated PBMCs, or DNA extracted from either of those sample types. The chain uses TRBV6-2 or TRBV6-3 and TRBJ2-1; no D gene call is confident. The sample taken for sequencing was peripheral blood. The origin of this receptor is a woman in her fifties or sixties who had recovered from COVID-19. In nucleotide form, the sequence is TGTGCCAGCAGTTACTCGAATCCGGTCTACAATGAGCAGTTCTTC. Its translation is CASSYSNPVYNEQFF.